This T cell receptor beta chain was recorded in a study of blood T cell repertoires in COVID-19. Study-level background: T cells, B-cell-depleted T cells, or PBMCs supplied cDNA or gDNA.

The study assigned cohorts using participant-reported clinical history. Donors in Cohort 3 counted as recovered after two negative PCRs, clearance, or symptom resolution. V was pared by 1 base and J by 5 bases, with 2 bases of the junction left unmatched. The CDR3 is 15 amino acids. In germline, CDR1 is SGHRS, CDR2 YFSETQ. Under the authors' procedure: Counts of nucleated cells, estimated from reference gene primer amplification, were obtained. Clones were read by immunoSEQ multiplex PCR, and TCRdb kept only the in-frame ones, dropping some. The DNA gave D and trimming, while V, J and clone size come from that table. The sample has a few hundred thousand clones, approximately 80% seen once.

The J gene is TRBJ2-5, the V gene TRBV5-1; 13 bases fit TRBD2. This TCR was sampled from a woman in her fifties or sixties who had recovered from COVID-19. The source material was PBMCs or T cells enriched from blood (not recorded which). The CDR3 bases are TGCGCCAGCAGCTTGACTAGCGGGAGGGTTGAGACCCAGTACTTC. Protein sequence: CASSLTSGRVETQYF.